This is a list of T cell receptor beta chains from one sample in a study of blood T cell repertoires in COVID-19. The repertoire was sequenced with immunoSEQ multiplex PCR; TCRdb's copy has only in-frame clones and lacks some. The repertoire holds hundreds of thousands of clones, roughly nine tenths seen once, with roughly a tenth in the top ten. The sample taken for sequencing was PBMCs or T cells enriched from blood (not recorded which). The source is a woman aged 30 to 39 who had recovered from COVID-19. CDR3s include the opening cysteine and the closing phenylalanine or tryptophan. The D gene is left open where the match is weak. Not every row has a clone size; where given, it reads once, few, many or a size class.

>-|TRBJ2-7|TRBV2|-
TGTGCCACCATGGTGGGGGGAAGCTCCTACGAGCAGTACTTC
CATMVGGSSYEQYF
>TRBD1|TRBJ1-5|TRBV27|few
TGTGCCAGCAGGCTGACAGGGAACAATCAGCCCCAGCATTTT
CASRLTGNNQPQHF
>-|TRBJ2-2|TRBV21-1|-
TGTGCCAGCAGCAAAGCCACAGGGGGCTTCACCGGGGAGCTGTTTTTT
CASSKATGGFTGELFF
>-|TRBJ1-6|TRBV21-1|-
TGTGCCAGCAGCACCCTCCATGGACAGCCGCGTTCACCCCTCCACTTT
CASSTLHGQPRSPLHF
>-|TRBJ2-7|TRBV12-3/TRBV12-4|-
TGTGCCAGCAGTTCAAGACAGGACGAGCAGTACTTC
CASSSRQDEQYF
>TRBD2|TRBJ2-1|TRBV2|-
TGTGCCAGCAGTGAATGGGCTAGCGGGACCCTTGTGGGGGATGAGCAGTTCTTC
CASSEWASGTLVGDEQFF
>TRBD1|TRBJ1-2|TRBV2|-
TGTGCCAGCAATTCGGGGACAGGGTACGGCTACACCTTC
CASNSGTGYGYTF
>-|TRBJ1-5|TRBV12-2|-
TGTGCAAGTCGCTTAACAGGACCTCTCAATCAGCCCCAGCATTTT
CASRLTGPLNQPQHF
>-|TRBJ2-1|TRBV7-7|-
TGTGCTAGCAGCCTGGGCCTCGGCAATGAGCAGTTCTTC
CASSLGLGNEQFF
>TRBD2|TRBJ2-1|TRBV15|-
TGTGCCACCAGCAAACCGGGACTAGCGAGAGAGCAGTTCTTC
CATSKPGLAREQFF
>-|TRBJ2-5|TRBV10-3|-
TGTGCCATCGGCGGCATTGGTGAGACCCAGTACTTC
CAIGGIGETQYF
>TRBD1|TRBJ2-5|TRBV3-1/TRBV3-2|-
TGTGCCAGCAGCCCCCCTTCGGGACAGGGTGTAGGAGAGACCCAGTACTTC
CASSPPSGQGVGETQYF
>-|TRBJ1-2|TRBV5-4|-
TGTGCCGTAGGGGGGGTCAGTCCTAACTATGGCTACACCTTC
CAVGGVSPNYGYTF
>TRBD1|TRBJ1-2|TRBV20-1|-
TGCAGTGCTAGTTCGAGGCGGGGTCAGGGGGCTTTAAGCTACACCTTC
CSASSRRGQGALSYTF
>-|TRBJ2-3|TRBV29-1|-
TGCAGCGTTGAAGAGGTGGGAGAATTGGATACGCAGTATTTT
CSVEEVGELDTQYF
>TRBD2|TRBJ2-3|TRBV9|-
TGTGCCAGCAGCGTCGATGCCGGGACTAGCGGTAGCACAGATACGCAGTATTTT
CASSVDAGTSGSTDTQYF
>-|TRBJ2-7|TRBV25-1|-
TGTGCCAGCAGTGAGTCGCAAGGGAGCTCCTACGAGCAGTACTTC
CASSESQGSSYEQYF
>-|TRBJ2-7|TRBV19|-
TGTGCCAGTACCAGGGGGATCGCGACGGGGGAGCATCTCGACGAGCAGTACTTC
CASTRGIATGEHLDEQYF
>-|TRBJ2-7|TRBV27|-
TGTGCCAGCAGTGCCCGACAGACCTACGAGCAGTACTTC
CASSARQTYEQYF
>-|TRBJ1-1|TRBV9|-
TGTGCCAGCAGCTCCGGGGGGGGGAACACTGAAGCTTTCTTT
CASSSGGGNTEAFF
>-|TRBJ2-1|TRBV19|-
TGTGCCAGTAGTTTCCGGGGGATTCACAATGAGCAGTTCTTC
CASSFRGIHNEQFF
>TRBD1|TRBJ1-3|TRBV3-1/TRBV3-2|-
TGTGCCAGCAGCCCCGGACAGGGGATCTCTGGAAACACCATATATTTT
CASSPGQGISGNTIYF
>-|TRBJ1-5|TRBV27|-
TGTGCCAGCAGTTTAACCCAGGTCAATCAGCCCCAGCATTTT
CASSLTQVNQPQHF
>-|TRBJ1-3|TRBV5-1|-
TGCGCCAGCAGCCACCGAGGTGGCTCTGGAAACACCATATATTTT
CASSHRGGSGNTIYF
>TRBD2|TRBJ2-3|TRBV7-3|-
TGTGCCAGCAGCAACCTAGCGGGAGTCGCAGATACGCAGTATTTT
CASSNLAGVADTQYF
>-|TRBJ1-1|TRBV21-1|once
TGTGCCAGCAGCAACCCCCTGTACGGGATAGCCACCACTGAAGCTTTCTTT
CASSNPLYGIATTEAFF
>-|TRBJ1-1|TRBV3-1/TRBV3-2|-
TGTGCCAGCAGCCAAGATCGAGAGGCAGCGAACACTGAAGCTTTCTTT
CASSQDREAANTEAFF
>TRBD1|TRBJ1-5|TRBV6-6|-
TGTGCCAGCAGTTACCCGGGACAGGGAAGCAATCAGCCCCAGCATTTT
CASSYPGQGSNQPQHF
>TRBD1|TRBJ2-7|TRBV5-1|once
TGCGCCAGCAGCTTCCGGGACAGGGGGCACGAGCAGTACTTC
CASSFRDRGHEQYF
>-|TRBJ2-3|TRBV6-4|-
TGTGCCAGCAGTAGAGGGAAAGTCACAGATACGCAGTATTTT
CASSRGKVTDTQYF
>TRBD1|TRBJ1-2|TRBV2|-
TGTGCCAGCAGTGGGACAGGGGCGAATTCTGATGGCTACACCTTC
CASSGTGANSDGYTF
>-|TRBJ1-6|TRBV18|-
TGTGCCAGCTCACCGTACAGGGCTGGTGTTTCCTATAATTCACCCCTCCACTTT
CASSPYRAGVSYNSPLHF
>TRBD1|TRBJ1-1|TRBV10-3|-
TGTGCCATCAGGGGGACAGGACCTAACACTGAAGCTTTCTTT
CAIRGTGPNTEAFF
>-|TRBJ2-3|TRBV30|-
TGTGCCTGGAGTGTACTCGGGAGAGGCACAGATACGCAGTATTTT
CAWSVLGRGTDTQYF
>TRBD2|TRBJ2-3|TRBV9|-
TGTGCCAGCAGCCCCGGGACTAGCGGATACACAGATACGCAGTATTTT
CASSPGTSGYTDTQYF
>-|TRBJ2-2|TRBV7-9|-
TGTGCCAGCAGCTCTAGGTTCACCACGAACACCGGGGAGCTGTTTTTT
CASSSRFTTNTGELFF
>TRBD1|TRBJ1-2|TRBV6-5|-
TGTGCCAGCATTTCCGACAGGGGCTCCTATGGCTACACCTTC
CASISDRGSYGYTF
>-|TRBJ2-7|TRBV5-1|-
TGCGCCAGCAGCTTGGCGAGGGAGATGGCCAAGAGTGACGAGCAGTACTTC
CASSLAREMAKSDEQYF
>-|TRBJ2-2|TRBV6-4|-
TGTGCCAGCAGTGATAATGGGAGTCCCGGGGAGCTGTTTTTT
CASSDNGSPGELFF
>TRBD1|TRBJ2-7|TRBV4-2|once
TGTGCCAGCAGCTTAACAGGGGGAGGCTGGACCCTCGAGCAGTACTTC
CASSLTGGGWTLEQYF
>-|TRBJ1-2|TRBV12-3/TRBV12-4|-
TGTGCCAGCAGTGGAAGTTGGAGCTATGGCTACACCTTC
CASSGSWSYGYTF
>TRBD1|TRBJ1-5|TRBV19|-
TGTGCCAGTAGTTTATTGGGACAGAAGAATCAGCCCCAGCATTTT
CASSLLGQKNQPQHF
>-|TRBJ1-5|TRBV15|-
TGTGCCACCAGCACAACCCTAAGGGGAACGGAACAGCCCCAGCATTTT
CATSTTLRGTEQPQHF
>-|TRBJ2-1|TRBV6-5|-
TGTGCCAGCAGTTACTCGTGGGAAGGGGCAAATGAGCAGTTCTTC
CASSYSWEGANEQFF
>-|TRBJ2-1|TRBV4-1|-
TGCGCCAGCAGCCAGGCCATCCCTTTTGGCTCCTACAATGAGCAGTTCTTC
CASSQAIPFGSYNEQFF
>TRBD2|TRBJ2-7|TRBV11-3|-
TGTGCCAGCAGCTTAGGCGGTAGCGGGGGCTACGAGCAGTACTTC
CASSLGGSGGYEQYF
>-|TRBJ1-2|TRBV28|-
TGTGCCAGCAGTTTAGGCCAGATCGGCGGAGGCTACACCTTC
CASSLGQIGGGYTF
>-|TRBJ2-5|TRBV14|-
TGTGCCAGCAGCCAAGTTGGGTGGAGGGAGACCCAGTACTTC
CASSQVGWRETQYF
>-|TRBJ2-1|TRBV10-2|-
TGCGCCAGCAGTGAGAATATTTACAATGAGCAGTTCTTC
CASSENIYNEQFF
>-|TRBJ2-7|TRBV18|-
TGTGCCAGCTCACTTTCGGCCTACAGGGTTGGCGAGCAGTACTTC
CASSLSAYRVGEQYF
>-|TRBJ2-7|TRBV5-1|-
TGCGCCAGCAGCTTGGCTGGGAGCTCCTACGAGCAGTACTTC
CASSLAGSSYEQYF
>TRBD1|TRBJ1-4|TRBV10-2|-
TGCGCCAGCAGAGAAACAGGGGATAATGAAAAACTGTTTTTT
CASRETGDNEKLFF